The clone carrying this T cell receptor (beta chain) was found many times. The data originate from a study of human T cells and chemical hapten exposure. Within the library, unique molecular identifiers were attached to each individual cDNA molecule. Each CDR3 protein is one row after TCRdb ran MiXCR on the RACE reads. The sample yields 40,000 to 45,000 distinct CDR3 sequences, around 3.6% seen once. Time point noted: healthy volunteer bleed at 6 weeks. Unfractionated whole blood yielded the extracted total RNA. Sequenced material: whole blood. The sequence was collected from a human donor in good health. Some clones in this sample may be carry-over from other donors' samples.

Written as DNA, the CDR3 is TGTGCCAGCAGCTTAGATTCAGCGGGAGGCACCGGGGAGCTGTTTTTT. It is translated as CASSLDSAGGTGELFF. This chain connects TRBV7-2 to TRBJ2-2; 9 bases match TRBD2. The length of the CDR3 is 16 residues. V was clipped by 1 base and J by 4 bases; unmatched bases: 4. Germline V gene lookup returns CDR1 SGHTA and CDR2 FQGNSA. The full variable domain, completed using reference TRBV7-2 and TRBJ2-2, is GAGVSQSPSNKVTEKGKDVELRCDPISGHTALYWYRQSLGQGLEFLIYFQGNSAPDKSGLPSDRFSAERTGGSVSTLTIQRTQQEDSAVYLCASSLDSAGGTGELFFGEGSRLTVL.